Shown below are 16 T cell receptor beta chains from a single sample sequenced in a study of T-cell memory formation after mild COVID-19. TCRdb used MiXCR to reprocess the 5' RACE reads, holding one entry per CDR3 protein. The sample holds approximately 260,000 distinct CDR3 sequences, about 15% seen once. Specimen: PBMCs or a T cell subset sorted from them (not recorded which). Receptors were obtained from a man aged 18 to 29 who had mild COVID-19 (a few samples of this study predate the infection). Cell type and time point are not known.

The chain couples TRBV7-9 to TRBJ2-6, with D unclear. The CDR3 runs to 12 residues. Germline V CDR1 and CDR2: SEHNR, FQNEAQ (reference sequence). V lost 6 bases to trimming and J lost 5 bases, with 5 bases between them. In DNA, the CDR3 is TGTGCCAGCAGTTCTTGGGCCAACGTCCTGACTTTC. This codes for CASSSWANVLTF.

This clonotype was recorded a few times. V gene TRBV28 combines with J gene TRBJ1-5, with no clear D. Germline V lookup: CDR1 MDHEN, CDR2 SYDVKM. The CDR3 has 14 residues. The V end was cut by 4 bases, the J end by 4 bases, with 11 bases between. The CDR3 is CASSSDIFNQPQHF. The CDR3 DNA follows: TGTGCCAGCAGTTCTGACATCTTTAATCAGCCCCAGCATTTT.

This clonotype was seen more than once but under ten times. V is TRBV9 and J is TRBJ1-1; D ambiguous. The germline V gene has CDR1 SGDLS and CDR2 YYNGEE. Trimming took 2 bases from V and 0 from J, leaving 8 bases between them. The CDR3 totals 14 residues. Written as DNA, the CDR3 is TGTGCCAGCAGCGTGGACGCTATGAACACTGAAGCTTTCTTT. This encodes CASSVDAMNTEAFF.

This clonotype showed up just a few times. The chain joins TRBV11-2 to TRBJ2-7; 7 bases agree with TRBD2. Trimming removed 6 bases from V and 0 bases from J; junction bases left unmatched: 14. The CDR3 has 17 residues. Germline CDR1 and CDR2: SGHAT and FQNNGV. The CDR3 sequence is CASSKDPSGVSSYEQYV. The CDR3 DNA follows: TGTGCCAGCAGTAAGGACCCCAGCGGGGTGTCCTCCTACGAGCAGTACGTC.

This chain links TRBV25-1 with TRBJ1-6, with 9 bases matching TRBD1. With 1 base clipped from V and 1 base from J, the junction kept 8 bases outside the gene matches. Germline CDR1 reads MGHDK; CDR2 reads SYGVNS. This CDR3 comprises 19 residues. DNA of the CDR3: TGTGCCAGCAGTGAATCCCCGGGACAGGGTGGATCCTATAATTCACCCCTCCACTTT. Its protein is CASSESPGQGGSYNSPLHF.

J is TRBJ1-5 and V is TRBV7-9; no reliable D call. The CDR3 sequence is 14 residues long. CDR1 and CDR2 from the germline V gene are SEHNR and FQNEAQ (reference sequence). V was trimmed by 5 bases and J by 6 bases, leaving 14 bases between them. CDR3 loop: CASSPRGVSQPQHF. CDR3 DNA sequence: TGTGCCAGCAGCCCGCGGGGAGTGAGTCAGCCCCAGCATTTT.

This clonotype was observed a handful of times. This chain connects TRBV11-2 to TRBJ1-3; D gene uncertain. CDR1 is SGHAT, CDR2 FQNNGV, per germline. CDR3 length: 12 residues. V shed 5 bases and J shed 6 bases, with 8 bases lying between them. CDR3 protein: CASSIQENTIYF. The CDR3 DNA follows: TGTGCCAGCAGCATTCAGGAAAACACCATATATTTT.

The chain couples TRBV20-1 to TRBJ1-5; possibly TRBD1 for D (6 bases). The CDR3 is 13 residues long. V was shortened by 3 bases and J by 6 bases, with 12 bases between the two germline ends. Germline loops: CDR1 DFQATT, CDR2 SNEGSKA (reference sequence). The CDR3 is CSARATGVQPQHF. CDR3 nucleotide sequence: TGCAGTGCTAGGGCGACAGGTGTTCAGCCCCAGCATTTT.

This clonotype has a count of ten or more. The chain couples TRBV12-3 or TRBV12-4 to TRBJ2-5, with unresolved D. V was trimmed by 6 bases and J by 4 bases, leaving 6 bases between them. This CDR3 spans 11 amino acids. CDR3 residues: CASRNIETQYF. The CDR3 bases are TGTGCCAGCAGAAACATAGAGACCCAGTACTTC.

This clonotype was counted only a few times. This chain uses TRBV6-1 with TRBJ1-5; no clear D. The V gene lost 3 bases and the J gene lost 3 bases, with 12 bases spanning the gap. The germline V gene encodes CDR1 MNHNS and CDR2 SASEGT. The CDR3 is 15 residues long. CDR3 region: CASSDAIANNQPQHF. The DNA for the CDR3 is TGTGCCAGCAGTGATGCGATAGCCAACAATCAGCCCCAGCATTTT.

The chain couples TRBV6-2 or TRBV6-3 to TRBJ2-7; D is possibly TRBD1 (6 bases). Germline V gives CDR1 MNHEY, CDR2 SVGEGT. The CDR3 runs 14 residues. Trimming left V 6 bases short and J 0 bases short, with 12 bases between. The CDR3 DNA sequence: TGTGCCAGCAGCCCAGGACAGTTCTCCTACGAGCAGTACGTC. Translating gives CASSPGQFSYEQYV.

This chain links TRBV11-2 with TRBJ1-2; D unresolved. CDR1 SGHAT and CDR2 FQNNGV come from the germline V gene. The CDR3 totals 13 residues. Trimming took 1 base from V and 7 from J, leaving 10 bases between them. CDR3 bases: TGTGCCAGCAGCTTAGTTAGGGCAGGTGGCTACACCTTC. The encoded protein is CASSLVRAGGYTF.

The table lists this clonotype with many counts. The V and J genes are TRBV20-1 and TRBJ2-3; D is unresolved. CDR3 length equals 13 residues. With 3 bases removed from V and 5 bases from J, the gap between germline ends came to 12 bases. The germline gives CDR1 DFQATT, CDR2 SNEGSKA (reference sequence). As DNA, the CDR3 is TGCAGTGCTAGTAGAGCCCCGATAGATACGCAGTATTTT. Translating it yields CSASRAPIDTQYF.

This clonotype was seen only once. Given the absence of the conserved phenylalanine or tryptophan at the CDR3 end, a read error is likely. This rearrangement joins TRBV6-5 to TRBJ1-2; maybe TRBD1 (6 bases). V dropped 1 base and J dropped 8 bases, with 14 bases sitting between them. Germline lookup yields CDR1 MNHEY and CDR2 SVGAGI. The CDR3 length is 14 residues. CDR3 residues: CASSYYGRGEGYTY. CDR3 DNA: TGTGCCAGCAGTTACTACGGCAGGGGTGAGGGCTACACCTAC.

There are many counts of this clonotype. V usage is TRBV29-1 and J usage is TRBJ2-3; D may correspond to TRBD1 or TRBD2 (6 bases each). Trimming took off 8 bases at V and 6 bases at J, with 15 bases between the two ends. There are 12 residues in the CDR3. Per germline, CDR1 SQVTM and CDR2 ANQGSEA. The CDR3 DNA follows: TGCAGCCTTAGGGGGGTGAGGGATACGCAGTATTTT. Its protein is CSLRGVRDTQYF.

The chain couples TRBV6-6 to TRBJ2-7; D is perhaps TRBD2 (5 bases). Germline CDR1 MNHNY, CDR2 SVGAGI (reference sequence). With 5 bases removed from V and 2 bases from J, the gap between germline ends came to 10 bases. The CDR3 sequence is 13 residues long. CDR3 sequence: CASSQPGAYEQYV. CDR3 sequence (DNA): TGTGCCAGCAGTCAACCCGGGGCCTACGAGCAGTACGTC.